Presented here are 3 T cell receptor beta chains from one specimen sequenced in a study of control samples from healthy donors and cancer patients. Only in-frame clones appear in the TCRdb table, and some are missing; sequencing was by immunoSEQ multiplex PCR. The data contain about 70,000 clones, roughly 84% of them singletons. The sample was PBMCs. The receptors shown here come from a woman between 50 and 59 years old with lung cancer.

To note about this clone: Other nucleotide sequences from this sample produce the same CDR3. The chain is built from TRBV6-2 or TRBV6-3 and TRBJ2-1, with 9 bases matching TRBD1. CDR3 length: 18 amino acids. Losses at the gene ends were 0 bases for V and 6 bases for J; bases not matched to a gene: 12. CDR1 MNHEY and CDR2 SVGEGT come from the germline V gene. CDR3 bases: TGTGCCAGCAGTTACTCTTACCGGGACAGGGTCTCTGGCAATGAGCAGTTCTTC. This encodes CASSYSYRDRVSGNEQFF.

CDR3 sequence (DNA): TGTGCCATCCGGGGGTCGTCTAATGAAAAACTGTTTTTT. Protein sequence: CAIRGSSNEKLFF. The chain has TRBV10-3 and TRBJ1-4, with D maybe TRBD1 (5 bases). V was clipped by 8 bases and J by 3 bases, with 10 bases between them. Germline V gene data show CDR1 as ENHRY and CDR2 as SYGVKD. The CDR3 runs 13 residues.

With regard to this clone: The CDR3 does not end in the conserved phenylalanine or tryptophan, so this is likely a read error. The DNA is omitted, as the CDR3 cannot be located on it reliably, and the CDR3 follows TCRdb's listing. J is TRBJ1-1 and V is TRBV3-1 (or the pseudogene TRBV3-2); the table's TRBD1 call for D was not verified on the DNA. The CDR3 length is 12 residues, termini included. Germline CDR1 is LGHDT and CDR2 is YNNKEL (reference sequence). This CDR3 reads CASSTGGEALSY.